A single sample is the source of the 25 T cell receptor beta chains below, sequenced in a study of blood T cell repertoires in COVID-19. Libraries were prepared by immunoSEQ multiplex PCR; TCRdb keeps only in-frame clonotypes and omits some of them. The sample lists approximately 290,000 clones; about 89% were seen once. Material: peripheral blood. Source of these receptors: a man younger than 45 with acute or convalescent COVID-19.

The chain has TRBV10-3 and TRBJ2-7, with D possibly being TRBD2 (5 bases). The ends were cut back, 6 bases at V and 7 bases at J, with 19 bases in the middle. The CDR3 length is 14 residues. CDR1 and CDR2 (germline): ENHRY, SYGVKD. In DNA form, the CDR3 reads TGTGCCATCAGCGAAACACCCGGTTCGGGAGAGCAGTACTTC. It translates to CAISETPGSGEQYF.

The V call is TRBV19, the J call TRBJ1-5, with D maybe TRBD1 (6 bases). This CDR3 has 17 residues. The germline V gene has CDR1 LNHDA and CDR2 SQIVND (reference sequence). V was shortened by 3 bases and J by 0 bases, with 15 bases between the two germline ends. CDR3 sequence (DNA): TGTGCCAGTAGTATCTCGAATCGGGGGGCTAGCAATCAGCCCCAGCATTTT. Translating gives CASSISNRGASNQPQHF.

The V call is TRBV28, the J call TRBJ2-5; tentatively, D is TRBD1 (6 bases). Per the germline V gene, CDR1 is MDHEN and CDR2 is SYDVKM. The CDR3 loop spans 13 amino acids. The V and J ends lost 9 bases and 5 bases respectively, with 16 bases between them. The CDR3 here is CASTPGVRETQYF. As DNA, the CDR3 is TGTGCCAGTACTCCAGGGGTTCGGGAGACCCAGTACTTC.

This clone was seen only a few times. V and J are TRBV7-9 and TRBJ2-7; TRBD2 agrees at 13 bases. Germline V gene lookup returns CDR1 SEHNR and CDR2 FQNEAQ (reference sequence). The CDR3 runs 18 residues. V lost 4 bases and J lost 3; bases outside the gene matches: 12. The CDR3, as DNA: TGTGCCAGCAGCTCTTCGGGACTAGCGGGATCTTCCTTCTACGAGCAGTACTTC. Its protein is CASSSSGLAGSSFYEQYF. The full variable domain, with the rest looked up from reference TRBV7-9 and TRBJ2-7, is DTGVSQNPRHKITKRGQNVTFRCDPISEHNRLYWYRQTLGQGPEFLTYFQNEAQLEKSRLLSDRFSAERPKGSFSTLEIQRTEQGDSAMYLCASSSSGLAGSSFYEQYFGPGTRLTVT.

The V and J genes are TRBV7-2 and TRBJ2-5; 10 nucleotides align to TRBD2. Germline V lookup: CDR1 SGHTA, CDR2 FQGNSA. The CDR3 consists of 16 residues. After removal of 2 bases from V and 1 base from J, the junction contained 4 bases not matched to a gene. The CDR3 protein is CASSLRASGGQETQYF. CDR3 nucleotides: TGTGCCAGCAGCTTACGGGCTAGCGGGGGCCAAGAGACCCAGTACTTC.

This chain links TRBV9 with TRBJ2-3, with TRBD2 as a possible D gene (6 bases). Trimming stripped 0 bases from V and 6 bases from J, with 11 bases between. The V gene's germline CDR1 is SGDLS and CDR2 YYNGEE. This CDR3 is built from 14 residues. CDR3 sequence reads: CASSVVGTPDTQYF. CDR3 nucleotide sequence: TGTGCCAGCAGCGTAGTCGGGACTCCGGATACGCAGTATTTT.

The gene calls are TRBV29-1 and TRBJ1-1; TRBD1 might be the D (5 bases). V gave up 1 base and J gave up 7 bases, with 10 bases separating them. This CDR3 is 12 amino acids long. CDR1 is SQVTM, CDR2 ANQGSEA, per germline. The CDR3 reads CSVEGWGVEAFF. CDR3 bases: TGCAGCGTTGAAGGATGGGGGGTTGAAGCTTTCTTT.

The CDR3 reads CASSPLGQGGNTGELFF. DNA for the CDR3: TGTGCCAGCAGCCCCTTAGGACAGGGAGGTAACACCGGGGAGCTGTTTTTT. The gene calls are TRBV4-2 and TRBJ2-2; 8 bases line up with TRBD1. Germline V CDR1 and CDR2: LGHNA, YNFKEQ. The CDR3 has 17 amino acids. Trimming took 4 bases from V and 2 from J; bases not matched to a gene: 9.

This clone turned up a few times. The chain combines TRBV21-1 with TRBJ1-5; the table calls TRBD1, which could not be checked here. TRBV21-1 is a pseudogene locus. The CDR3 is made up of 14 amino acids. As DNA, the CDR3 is TGTGCCAGCAGCCTGGGACAGCTCAATCAGCCCCAGCATTTT. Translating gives CASSLGQLNQPQHF.

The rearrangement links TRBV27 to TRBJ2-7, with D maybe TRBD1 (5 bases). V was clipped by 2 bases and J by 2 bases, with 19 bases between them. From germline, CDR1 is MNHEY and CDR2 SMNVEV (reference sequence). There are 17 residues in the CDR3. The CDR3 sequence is CASSLTPRQSGAYEQYF. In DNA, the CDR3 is TGTGCCAGCAGTTTAACCCCGCGACAGTCTGGCGCCTACGAGCAGTACTTC.

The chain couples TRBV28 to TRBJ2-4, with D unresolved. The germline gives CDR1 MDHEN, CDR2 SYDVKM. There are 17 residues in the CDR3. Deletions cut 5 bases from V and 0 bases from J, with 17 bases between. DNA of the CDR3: TGTGCCAGCAGTCCGACGGTTGGGCCTATAGCCAAAAACATTCAGTACTTC. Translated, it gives CASSPTVGPIAKNIQYF.

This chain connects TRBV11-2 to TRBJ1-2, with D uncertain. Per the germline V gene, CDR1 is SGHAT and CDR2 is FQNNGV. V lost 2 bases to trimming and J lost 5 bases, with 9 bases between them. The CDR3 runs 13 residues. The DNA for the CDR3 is TGTGCCAGCAGCTTAAAAGACGGGTATGGCTACACCTTC. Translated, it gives CASSLKDGYGYTF.

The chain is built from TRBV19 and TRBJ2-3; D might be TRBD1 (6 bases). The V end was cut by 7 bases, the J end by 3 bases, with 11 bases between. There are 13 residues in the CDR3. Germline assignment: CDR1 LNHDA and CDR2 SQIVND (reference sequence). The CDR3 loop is CASNGRGTDTQYF. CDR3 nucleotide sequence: TGTGCCAGTAACGGCAGGGGAACAGATACGCAGTATTTT.

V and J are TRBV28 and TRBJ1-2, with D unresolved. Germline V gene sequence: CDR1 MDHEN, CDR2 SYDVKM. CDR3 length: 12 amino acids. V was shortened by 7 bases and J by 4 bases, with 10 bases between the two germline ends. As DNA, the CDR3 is TGTGCCAGCACCCCCGGGGTCTATGGCTACACCTTC. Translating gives CASTPGVYGYTF.

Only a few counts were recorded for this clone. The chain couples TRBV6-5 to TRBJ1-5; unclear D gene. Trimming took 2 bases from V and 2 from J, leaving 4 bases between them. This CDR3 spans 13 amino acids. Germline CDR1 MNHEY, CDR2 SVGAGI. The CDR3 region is CASSYAGNQPQHF. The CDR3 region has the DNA TGTGCCAGCAGTTACGCGGGCAATCAGCCCCAGCATTTT.

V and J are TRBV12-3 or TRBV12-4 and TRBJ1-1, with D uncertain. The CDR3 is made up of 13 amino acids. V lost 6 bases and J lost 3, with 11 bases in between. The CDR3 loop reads CASRKEVHTEAFF. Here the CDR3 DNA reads TGTGCCAGCAGGAAGGAGGTGCACACTGAAGCTTTCTTT.

The CDR3 loop is CASSYGGYEQYF. The CDR3 DNA sequence: TGTGCCAGCAGCTACGGCGGCTACGAGCAGTACTTC. This chain connects TRBV2 to TRBJ2-7; D is undetermined. Germline V CDR1 and CDR2: SNHLY, FYNNEI. This CDR3 region has 12 residues. Trimming removed 6 bases at V and 3 bases at J, with 9 bases between.

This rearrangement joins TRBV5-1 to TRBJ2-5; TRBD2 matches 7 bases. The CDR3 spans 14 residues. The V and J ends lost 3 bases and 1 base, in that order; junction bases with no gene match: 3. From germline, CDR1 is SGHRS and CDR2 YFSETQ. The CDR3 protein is CASSSGTTQETQYF. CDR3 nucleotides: TGCGCCAGCAGCTCGGGGACTACCCAAGAGACCCAGTACTTC. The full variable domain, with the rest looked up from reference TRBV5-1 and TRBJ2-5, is KAGVTQTPRYLIKTRGQQVTLSCSPISGHRSVSWYQQTPGQGLQFLFEYFSETQRNKGNFPGRFSGRQFSNSRSEMNVSTLELGDSALYLCASSSGTTQETQYFGPGTRLLVL.

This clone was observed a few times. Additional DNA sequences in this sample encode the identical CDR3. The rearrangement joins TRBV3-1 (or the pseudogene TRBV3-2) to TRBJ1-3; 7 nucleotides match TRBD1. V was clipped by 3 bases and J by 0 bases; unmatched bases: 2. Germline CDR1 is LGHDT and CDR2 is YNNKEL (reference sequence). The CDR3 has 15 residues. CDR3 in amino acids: CASSQGQSSGNTIYF. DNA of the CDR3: TGTGCCAGCAGCCAGGGACAGAGCTCTGGAAACACCATATATTTT.

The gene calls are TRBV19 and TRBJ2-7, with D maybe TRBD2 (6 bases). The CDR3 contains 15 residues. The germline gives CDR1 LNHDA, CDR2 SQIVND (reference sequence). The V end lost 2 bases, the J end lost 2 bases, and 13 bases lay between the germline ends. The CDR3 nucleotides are TGTGCCAGTAGTATAACCCTAGCGCCCACCTACGAGCAGTACTTC. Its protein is CASSITLAPTYEQYF.

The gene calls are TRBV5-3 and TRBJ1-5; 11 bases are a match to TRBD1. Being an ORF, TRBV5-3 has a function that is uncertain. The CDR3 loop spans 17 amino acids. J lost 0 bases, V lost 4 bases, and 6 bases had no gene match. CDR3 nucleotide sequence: TGTGCCAGAAGCGGGACAGGGGGGATTATTAGCAATCAGCCCCAGCATTTT. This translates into CARSGTGGIISNQPQHF.

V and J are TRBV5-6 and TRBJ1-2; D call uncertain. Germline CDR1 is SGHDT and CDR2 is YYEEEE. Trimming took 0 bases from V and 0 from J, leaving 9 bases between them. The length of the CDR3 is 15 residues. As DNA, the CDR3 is TGTGCCAGCAGCTTGGGGGCAGTCACTAACTATGGCTACACCTTC. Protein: CASSLGAVTNYGYTF.

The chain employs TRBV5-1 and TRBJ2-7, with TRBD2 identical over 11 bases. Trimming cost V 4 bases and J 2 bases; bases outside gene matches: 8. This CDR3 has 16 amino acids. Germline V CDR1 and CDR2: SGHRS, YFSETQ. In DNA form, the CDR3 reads TGCGCCAGCAGCCCCGGGACTAGCGGATTTCCCTACGAGCAGTACTTC. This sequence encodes CASSPGTSGFPYEQYF.

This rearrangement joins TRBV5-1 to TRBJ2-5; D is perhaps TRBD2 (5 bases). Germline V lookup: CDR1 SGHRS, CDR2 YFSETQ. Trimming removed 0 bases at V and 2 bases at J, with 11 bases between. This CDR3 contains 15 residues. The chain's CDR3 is CASSLALLVQETQYF. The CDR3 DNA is TGCGCCAGCAGCTTGGCCTTACTAGTTCAAGAGACCCAGTACTTC.

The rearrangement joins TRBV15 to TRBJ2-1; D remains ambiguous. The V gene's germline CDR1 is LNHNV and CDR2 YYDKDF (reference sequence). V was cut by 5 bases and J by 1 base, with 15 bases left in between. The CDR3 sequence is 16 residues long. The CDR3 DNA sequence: TGTGCCACCAGCCCTTCTCGGTATCGTTCCTACAATGAGCAGTTCTTC. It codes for CATSPSRYRSYNEQFF.